This TCR beta chain appears in the sequencing data of a study of metastatic and nonmetastatic thyroid tumors. Looking at the study overall: A comparison of repertoires was made across blood and tumor or nodule tissue from malignant and benign thyroid patients.

Regarding the study as a whole: Within blood and tumor, benign nodules reportedly had significantly lower TCR beta diversity than malignant thyroid tumors did.

Germline CDR1 and CDR2: SGHDN and FVKESK. The length of the CDR3 is 12 residues. Authors' data handling: Differences in CDR3 between clinicopathological groups were drawn on to build a classifier intended to discriminate distant-metastatic papillary thyroid cancer patients. TCRdb re-analyzed the PCR reads through MiXCR. The V and J calls reflect TCRdb's pipeline rather than the authors' work. This sample has some 93,000 clones, with roughly 12% found just once. To note about this clone: The antigen is undetermined. This sequence may be a read error, since a much larger clone differs from it by one base.

Thyroid surgery was preceded by no treatment in any patient. This chain links TRBV14 with TRBJ1-1; D is uncertain. This TCR came from a female donor with papillary thyroid cancer or a benign thyroid nodule (not recorded which). Some clones in this sample may be carry-over from other donors' samples. Sequenced input: blood. CDR3 amino acids: CASSQGLTGAFF. CDR3 bases: TGTGCCAGCAGCCAAGGTCTCACTGGAGCTTTCTTT.